This T cell receptor (beta chain) stems from a study of blood T cell repertoires in COVID-19. About the study: Specimens from acute and convalescent COVID-19 originated in the United States, Italy and Spain.

TCRdb keeps only in-frame clones here, not all; method: immunoSEQ multiplex PCR. The table lists fewer than 50,000 clones, about 92% of them singletons, with 3.9% in the top ten. This CDR3 is built from 17 residues. This clone came up once. Sequencing input: peripheral blood. This chain uses TRBV12-2 with TRBJ1-4; the table gives TRBD1 as D, unverified against the DNA. TRBV12-2 is a pseudogene. The TCR comes from a human donor in a cohort sampled during active COVID-19. This CDR3 reads CASRLGQGLATNEKLFF. In DNA, the CDR3 is TGTGCAAGTCGCCTAGGACAGGGACTGGCAACTAATGAAAAACTGTTTTTT.